Listed below are T cell receptor beta chains from one sample, sequenced in a study of T cell responses to AZD1222 COVID-19 vaccine. Generated by immunoSEQ multiplex PCR, the TCRdb table keeps only in-frame clones and is missing some. The sample lists around 63,000 clones; approximately 85% were seen once. Material: peripheral blood, obtained on day 0 of AZD1222 vaccination. These TCRs come from an adult in good health. Both conserved end residues are part of each CDR3. D genes are given only for firm matches. The listing skips clone size in some rows; elsewhere it reads once, few, many or a size class.

abundance	v_gene	j_gene	d_gene	CDR3aa	CDR3nt
-	TRBV25-1	TRBJ2-1	-	CASTKSRGNYWGEQFF	TGTGCCAGCACCAAGTCTCGCGGGAATTACTGGGGTGAGCAGTTCTTC
-	TRBV6-1	TRBJ1-6	TRBD1	CASSETGTGQSPLHF	TGTGCCAGCAGTGAAACCGGGACAGGGCAATCACCCCTCCACTTT
-	TRBV6-6	TRBJ2-7	-	CASSPTGLTYEQYF	TGTGCCAGCAGCCCTACGGGACTCACTTACGAGCAGTACTTC
-	TRBV27	TRBJ1-5	TRBD1	CASSGQGSSNQPQHF	TGTGCCAGCTCAGGACAGGGTTCGAGCAATCAGCCCCAGCATTTT
-	TRBV5-1	TRBJ1-6	-	CASKMEGTTNSPLHF	TGCGCCAGCAAGATGGAGGGGACAACCAATTCACCCCTCCACTTT
-	TRBV27	TRBJ1-4	TRBD1	CASLPFLAGQSNEKLFF	TGTGCCAGCCTCCCCTTTCTAGCGGGACAGTCGAATGAAAAACTGTTTTTT
few	TRBV7-9	TRBJ2-5	TRBD1	CASSSGTGESETQYF	TGTGCCAGCAGCTCTGGGACAGGGGAGAGCGAGACCCAGTACTTC
-	TRBV5-1	TRBJ1-4	-	CASSLDGALNEKLFF	TGCGCCAGCAGCTTGGATGGGGCACTAAATGAAAAACTGTTTTTT
-	TRBV5-1	TRBJ2-3	TRBD1	CASRSDRGDTQYF	TGCGCCAGCAGGAGTGACAGGGGAGATACGCAGTATTTT
-	TRBV5-1	TRBJ2-7	-	CASSLEAVKLSSYEQYF	TGCGCCAGCAGCTTGGAGGCTGTCAAATTGAGCTCCTACGAGCAGTACTTC
-	TRBV6-5	TRBJ2-2	-	CASSYRVNTGELFF	TGTGCCAGCAGTTACAGGGTGAACACCGGGGAGCTGTTTTTT
few	TRBV5-1	TRBJ2-7	-	CASSFGAGYEQYF	TGCGCCAGCAGCTTTGGTGCAGGCTACGAGCAGTACTTC
-	TRBV5-6	TRBJ1-2	-	CASSLGSGYGYTF	TGTGCCAGCAGCTTGGGCTCAGGGTATGGCTACACCTTC
-	TRBV7-6	TRBJ1-1	-	CASSLDLDRGTEAFF	TGTGCCAGCAGCTTAGATTTAGACCGTGGCACTGAAGCTTTCTTT
-	TRBV6-1	TRBJ2-5	TRBD1	CASSDFGTEYF	TGTGCCAGCAGTGATTTCGGGACAGAGTACTTC
-	TRBV3-1/TRBV3-2	TRBJ2-5	-	CASSQVSEGEEETQYF	TGTGCCAGCAGCCAAGTAAGTGAGGGGGAGGAAGAGACCCAGTACTTC
once	TRBV6-5	TRBJ1-6	-	CASRPGASPLHF	TGTGCCAGCAGGCCGGGGGCTTCACCCCTCCACTTT
-	TRBV7-3	TRBJ1-2	-	CASSLGARLDGYTF	TGTGCCAGCAGCTTAGGGGCCAGGTTGGATGGCTACACCTTC
once	TRBV3-1/TRBV3-2	TRBJ2-5	-	CASSGWGAGQGSQYF	TGTGCCAGCAGCGGCTGGGGGGCTGGGCAGGGGTCCCAGTACTTC
-	TRBV6-5	TRBJ1-1	-	CASSNGPYTEAFF	TGTGCCAGCAGCAACGGACCCTACACTGAAGCTTTCTTT
-	TRBV5-6	TRBJ2-2	TRBD2	CASSLDLWGGGANTGELFF	TGTGCCAGCAGCTTGGATCTTTGGGGCGGGGGAGCGAACACCGGGGAGCTGTTTTTT
-	TRBV5-4	TRBJ1-3	-	CASSLAGAGNTIYF	TGTGCCAGCAGCTTGGCCGGGGCTGGAAACACCATATATTTT
once	TRBV7-8	TRBJ2-2	TRBD2	CASSRDGGAAGELFF	TGTGCCAGCAGCCGAGACGGGGGGGCAGCCGGGGAGCTGTTTTTT
-	TRBV29-1	TRBJ2-2	-	CSVEESGFGELFF	TGCAGCGTTGAAGAGAGCGGTTTCGGGGAGCTGTTTTTT
-	TRBV6-6	TRBJ1-2	-	CASSYDRGYGYTF	TGTGCCAGCAGTTACGACAGAGGATATGGCTACACCTTC
-	TRBV5-4	TRBJ1-2	TRBD1	CASSPADRASYGYTF	TGTGCCAGCAGCCCGGCGGACAGGGCTTCGTATGGCTACACCTTC
-	TRBV30	TRBJ2-2	TRBD2	CAALGTRTAGELFF	TGTGCCGCCCTCGGGACTAGGACCGCCGGGGAGCTGTTTTTT
-	TRBV5-1	TRBJ1-3	TRBD1	CASSLPGQGGNTIYF	TGCGCCAGCAGCCTTCCGGGACAGGGAGGAAACACCATATATTTT
-	TRBV11-3	TRBJ2-3	-	CASSPGTSRGTQYF	TGTGCCAGCAGCCCTGGGACCTCCAGGGGTACGCAGTATTTT
-	TRBV19	TRBJ2-7	-	CASSIVAGELGEQYF	TGTGCCAGTAGTATAGTTGCAGGGGAGTTGGGCGAGCAGTACTTC
-	TRBV14	TRBJ1-1	-	CASSRRTLNTEAFF	TGTGCCAGCAGCCGGAGGACACTGAACACTGAAGCTTTCTTT
-	TRBV7-2	TRBJ2-3	-	CASSFGPTDTQYF	TGTGCCAGCAGCTTCGGTCCAACAGATACGCAGTATTTT
-	TRBV11-1	TRBJ2-6	-	CASSHGEYGANVLTF	TGTGCCAGCAGCCATGGTGAATACGGGGCCAACGTCCTGACTTTC
few	TRBV29-1	TRBJ1-2	-	CSVEEEVVYGYTF	TGCAGCGTTGAAGAAGAGGTGGTTTATGGCTACACCTTC
-	TRBV25-1	TRBJ2-1	-	CASSGKNEQFF	TGTGCCAGCAGTGGGAAAAATGAGCAGTTCTTC
-	TRBV29-1	TRBJ1-1	-	CSVGGTYSGTEAFF	TGCAGCGTGGGAGGGACTTACAGTGGCACTGAAGCTTTCTTT
-	TRBV19	TRBJ2-5	-	CASSIGRGHSQETQYF	TGTGCCAGTAGTATAGGTAGGGGACACTCGCAAGAGACCCAGTACTTC
-	TRBV5-4	TRBJ1-2	-	CASSLITGSYGYTF	TGTGCCAGCAGCTTGATCACAGGGTCATATGGCTACACCTTC
-	TRBV19	TRBJ2-1	-	CASSIEGTGSEQFF	TGTGCCAGTAGTATAGAGGGTACGGGGAGTGAGCAGTTCTTC
once	TRBV5-8	TRBJ1-2	-	CASSLRGNYGYTF	TGTGCCAGCAGCTTAAGGGGGAACTATGGCTACACCTTC
few	TRBV7-9	TRBJ1-4	TRBD1	CASSLGTGVKLFF	TGTGCCAGCAGCTTGGGGACAGGAGTTAAACTGTTTTTT
-	TRBV12-3/TRBV12-4	TRBJ2-7	-	CASSLGFEQYF	TGTGCCAGCAGTCTAGGCTTTGAGCAGTACTTC
-	TRBV5-1	TRBJ2-7	-	CASSQNEGYEQYF	TGCGCCAGCAGCCAAAACGAGGGCTACGAGCAGTACTTC
-	TRBV25-1	TRBJ1-6	-	CASSESGVAGLSPLHF	TGTGCCAGCAGTGAATCAGGTGTCGCAGGTTTGTCACCCCTCCACTTT
-	TRBV4-1	TRBJ1-3	-	CASSQSGSAAGNTIYF	TGCGCCAGCAGCCAATCGGGGTCCGCGGCGGGAAACACCATATATTTT
-	TRBV6-2/TRBV6-3	TRBJ1-1	-	CASSYEAGSYTEAFF	TGTGCCAGCAGTTACGAAGCGGGGAGTTACACTGAAGCTTTCTTT
-	TRBV27	TRBJ2-2	-	CASSLVTNTGELFF	TGTGCCAGCAGTTTAGTCACCAACACCGGGGAGCTGTTTTTT
-	TRBV6-1	TRBJ1-5	-	CASSQQADNQPQHF	TGTGCCAGCAGTCAACAGGCAGACAATCAGCCCCAGCATTTT
-	TRBV5-6	TRBJ1-6	-	CASSPVSEGHALHF	TGTGCCAGCAGCCCGGTATCTGAGGGGCACGCGCTCCACTTT
-	TRBV12-3/TRBV12-4	TRBJ1-5	-	CASREQGPQHF	TGTGCCAGCAGGGAACAGGGGCCCCAGCATTTT
-	TRBV19	TRBJ1-1	-	CASSWGVNTEAFF	TGTGCCAGTAGTTGGGGCGTGAACACTGAAGCTTTCTTT
-	TRBV28	TRBJ1-5	-	CASRPGGRNQPQHF	TGTGCCAGCAGACCGGGGGGTAGAAATCAGCCCCAGCATTTT
once	TRBV5-4	TRBJ1-2	-	CASSLWAGAGEGYTF	TGTGCCAGCAGCTTGTGGGCGGGGGCAGGTGAGGGCTACACCTTC
-	TRBV19	TRBJ1-5	-	CASSIPGPNQPQHF	TGTGCCAGTAGTATCCCCGGTCCGAATCAGCCCCAGCATTTT
few	TRBV30	TRBJ2-1	TRBD2	CAWRAAGVFRNEQFF	TGTGCCTGGAGGGCGGCGGGGGTGTTTCGTAATGAGCAGTTCTTC
-	TRBV5-5	TRBJ2-3	TRBD2	CASSSNSGGAGTDTQYF	TGTGCCAGCAGCTCAAATAGCGGGGGGGCCGGCACAGATACGCAGTATTTT